This TCR beta chain stems from a study of untreated major depressive disorder. General study results and limits: Depressed patients' CD4+ T cells carried increased TRBV05-01 (Vbeta 5.1) usage versus control CD4+ T cells.

Germline loops: CDR1 SGHAT, CDR2 FQNNGV. V was clipped by 1 base and J by 10 bases; unmatched bases: 14. The CDR3 consists of 18 residues. This clone was seen just once. Its antigen is unidentified. TCRdb keeps only in-frame clones here, not all; method: immunoSEQ multiplex PCR. The table shows 25,000 to 30,000 clones, with roughly nine tenths occurring only once. The chain is built from TRBV11-2 and TRBJ2-1; 12 bases are shared with TRBD2. The sequencing sample was made of CD4+ T cells from PBMCs. The TCR comes from a woman under 40 with major depressive disorder. The CDR3 loop is CASSLAPLPSGRAQEQFF. DNA for the CDR3: TGTGCCAGCAGCTTAGCCCCCCTCCCTAGCGGGAGGGCCCAGGAGCAGTTCTTC.